In this sample, the clone carrying this T cell receptor (beta chain) turned up a few times. The antigen remains unidentified. Germline-derived CDR1 and CDR2 are MGHDK and SYGVNS. Trimming took off 3 bases at V and 2 bases at J, with 10 bases between the two ends. The CDR3 contains 14 residues. The sample originates from a study of T-cell memory formation after mild COVID-19. Study details: Largely, TCR clusters stayed within a single donor. Study-wide results and limits: Shrinking CD4+ clones resided mostly in CM and EM, and CD8+ ones in EMRA. The second-wave clones peaking on day 37 were not confirmed as SARS-CoV-2-specific.

UMIs and sample barcodes were carried by the TCR alpha and TCR beta cDNA libraries that 5'RACE produced using constant-segment primers. TCRdb reanalysed the 5' RACE reads using MiXCR and keeps one entry per CDR3 protein. This sample has tens of thousands of distinct CDR3 sequences, with 10% to 15% found just once. The TCR was taken from an adult woman who had mild COVID-19 (a few samples of this study predate the infection). Cell type and time point are not known. Material for sequencing was PBMCs or a T cell subset sorted from them (not recorded which). The rearrangement links TRBV25-1 to TRBJ2-5, with D hard to call. CDR3 loop: CASSDFADQETQYF. The DNA for the CDR3 is TGTGCCAGCAGTGATTTCGCAGATCAAGAGACCCAGTACTTC. The complete variable domain, with remaining parts taken from reference TRBV25-1 and TRBJ2-5, reads EADIYQTPRYLVIGTGKKITLECSQTMGHDKMYWYQQDPGMELHLIHYSYGVNSTEKGDLSSESTVSRIRTEHFPLTLESARPSHTSQYLCASSDFADQETQYFGPGTRLLVL.